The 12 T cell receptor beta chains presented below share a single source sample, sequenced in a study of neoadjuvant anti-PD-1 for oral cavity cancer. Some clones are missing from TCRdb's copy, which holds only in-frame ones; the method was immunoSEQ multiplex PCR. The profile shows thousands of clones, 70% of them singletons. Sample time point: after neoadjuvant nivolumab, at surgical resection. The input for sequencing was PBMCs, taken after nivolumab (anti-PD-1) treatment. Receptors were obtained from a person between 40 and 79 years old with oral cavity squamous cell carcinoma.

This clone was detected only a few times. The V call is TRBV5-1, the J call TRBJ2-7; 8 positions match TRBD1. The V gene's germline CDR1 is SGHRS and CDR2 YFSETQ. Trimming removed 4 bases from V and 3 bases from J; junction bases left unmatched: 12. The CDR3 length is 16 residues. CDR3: CASSRGQANSGYEQYF. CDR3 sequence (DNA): TGCGCCAGCAGCCGGGGACAGGCTAATTCGGGCTACGAGCAGTACTTC.

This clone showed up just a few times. CDR3 coding DNA: TGTGCCAGCAGTTACAGAGTACATCAGCCCCAGCATTTT. It translates to CASSYRVHQPQHF. The chain recombines TRBV28 with TRBJ1-5, with D uncertain. Trimming stripped 4 bases from V and 5 bases from J, with 9 bases between. Germline lookup yields CDR1 MDHEN and CDR2 SYDVKM. The CDR3 is made up of 13 amino acids.

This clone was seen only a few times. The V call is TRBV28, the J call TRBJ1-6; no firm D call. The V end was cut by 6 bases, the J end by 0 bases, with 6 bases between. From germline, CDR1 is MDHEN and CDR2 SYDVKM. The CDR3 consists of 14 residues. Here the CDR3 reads CASSSSSYNSPLHF. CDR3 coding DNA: TGTGCCAGCAGCTCAAGCTCCTATAATTCACCCCTCCACTTT.

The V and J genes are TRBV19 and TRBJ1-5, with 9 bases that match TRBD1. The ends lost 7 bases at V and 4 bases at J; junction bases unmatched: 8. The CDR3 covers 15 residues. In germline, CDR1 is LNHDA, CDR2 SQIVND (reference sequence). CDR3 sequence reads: CASTAQGAGNQPQHF. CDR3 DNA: TGTGCCAGTACCGCACAGGGGGCGGGTAATCAGCCCCAGCATTTT.

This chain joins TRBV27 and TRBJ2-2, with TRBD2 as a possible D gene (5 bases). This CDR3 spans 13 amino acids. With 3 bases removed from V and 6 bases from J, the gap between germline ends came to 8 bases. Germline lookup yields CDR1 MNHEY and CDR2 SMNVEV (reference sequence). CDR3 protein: CASSFGVAGELFF. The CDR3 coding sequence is TGTGCCAGCAGTTTCGGGGTTGCCGGGGAGCTGTTTTTT.

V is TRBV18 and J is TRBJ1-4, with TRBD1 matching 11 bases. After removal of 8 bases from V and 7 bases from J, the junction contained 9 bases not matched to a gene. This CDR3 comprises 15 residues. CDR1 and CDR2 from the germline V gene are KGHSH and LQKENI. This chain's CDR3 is CASQTSDRGREKLFF. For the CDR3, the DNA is TGTGCCAGCCAAACATCGGACAGGGGGCGTGAAAAACTGTTTTTT.

In DNA, the CDR3 is TGTGCCAGCAGCTTAAGACTAGCGGGGAAAGAGACCCAGTACTTC. This translates into CASSLRLAGKETQYF. The V and J genes are TRBV7-9 and TRBJ2-5, with 11 bases aligning to TRBD2. V dropped 2 bases and J dropped 3; count of bases not matched to a gene: 2. The CDR3 sequence is 15 residues long. Germline loops: CDR1 SEHNR, CDR2 FQNEAQ (reference sequence).

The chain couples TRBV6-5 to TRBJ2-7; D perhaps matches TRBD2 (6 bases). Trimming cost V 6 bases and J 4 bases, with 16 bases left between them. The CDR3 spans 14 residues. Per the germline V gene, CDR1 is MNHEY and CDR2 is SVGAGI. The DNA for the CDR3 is TGTGCCAGCAGCACTGGGAGGAGAGATTACGAGCAGTACTTC. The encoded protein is CASSTGRRDYEQYF.

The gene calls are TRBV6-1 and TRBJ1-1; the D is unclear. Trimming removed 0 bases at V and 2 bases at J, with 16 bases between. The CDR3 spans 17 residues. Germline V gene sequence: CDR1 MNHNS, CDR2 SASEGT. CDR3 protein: CASSEALSGRGNTEAFF. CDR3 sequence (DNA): TGTGCCAGCAGTGAAGCGTTATCCGGCCGGGGAAACACTGAAGCTTTCTTT.

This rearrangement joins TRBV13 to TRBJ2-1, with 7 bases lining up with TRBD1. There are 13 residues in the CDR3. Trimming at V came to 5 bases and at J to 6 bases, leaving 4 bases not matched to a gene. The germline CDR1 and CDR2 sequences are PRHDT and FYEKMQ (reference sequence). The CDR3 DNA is TGTGCCAGCAGCAGGGGGCCCGCCAATGAGCAGTTCTTC. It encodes CASSRGPANEQFF.

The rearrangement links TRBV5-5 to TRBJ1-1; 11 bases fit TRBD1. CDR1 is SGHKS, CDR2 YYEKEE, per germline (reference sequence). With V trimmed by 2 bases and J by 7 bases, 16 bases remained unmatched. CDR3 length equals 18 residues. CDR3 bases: TGTGCCAGCAGCTTAACTTCGAATTGGGACAGGGGGTCGTTTGAAGCTTTCTTT. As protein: CASSLTSNWDRGSFEAFF.

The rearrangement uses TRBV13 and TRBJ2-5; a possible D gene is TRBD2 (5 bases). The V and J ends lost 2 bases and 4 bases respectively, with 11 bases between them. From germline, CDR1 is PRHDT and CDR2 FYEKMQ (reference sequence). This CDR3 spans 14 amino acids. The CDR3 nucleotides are TGTGCCAGCAGCTTATTGGAGGTCGGAGAGACCCAGTACTTC. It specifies CASSLLEVGETQYF.